These T cell receptor beta chains were read from a single sample in a study of blood T cell repertoires in COVID-19. Profiling relied on immunoSEQ multiplex PCR, and the TCRdb table lists in-frame clones only, not all of them. The table shows about 260,000 clones, with roughly 86% occurring only once. The sequenced material came from peripheral blood. These receptors came from a human donor in a cohort sampled during active COVID-19. The CDR3 runs from the conserved cysteine through the conserved F or W. Each record gives: V gene, J gene, CDR3 protein.

>TRBV30|TRBJ2-7
CAWSGRTGSGYEQYF
>TRBV19|TRBJ2-7
CASSDRDRGTYEQYF
>TRBV25-1|TRBJ1-5
CASTAGEGNQPQHF
>TRBV3-1/TRBV3-2|TRBJ2-3
CASSRGDTQYF
>TRBV4-1|TRBJ2-7
CASSQDKGTGVDEQYF
>TRBV2|TRBJ2-3
CASRREGLADTQYF
>TRBV29-1|TRBJ1-1
CSVEDLTGWGTEAFF
>TRBV30|TRBJ1-4
CAWASDRELFF
>TRBV4-3|TRBJ1-2
CASSQTLADSYGYTF
>TRBV18|TRBJ2-7
CASSPFEGSSYEQYF
>TRBV6-5|TRBJ2-7
CASSYSGGHFYEQYF
>TRBV27|TRBJ2-2
CASSTNPGLAGGNTGELFF
>TRBV5-5|TRBJ2-7
CASSVASGTLASYEQYF
>TRBV7-2|TRBJ1-3
CASSGLRGVSGNTIYF
>TRBV11-2|TRBJ2-7
CASSLGWVAGLLYEQYF
>TRBV7-2|TRBJ1-5
CASSWDSYSNQPQHF
>TRBV4-3|TRBJ2-6
CASSQGASSGANVLTF
>TRBV11-2|TRBJ1-2
CASSLEPRQFGANYGYTF
>TRBV12-5|TRBJ2-5
CASGLGTSDGTQYF
>TRBV3-1/TRBV3-2|TRBJ2-7
CASSPKRQGLSYEQYF
>TRBV4-3|TRBJ2-1
CASSQARTAGLDIYNEQFF
>TRBV5-1|TRBJ1-4
CASSTRGASDEKLFF
>TRBV7-9|TRBJ2-5
CASTNFNRVETQYF
>TRBV27|TRBJ1-2
CASSLSPTGADYYGYTF
>TRBV19|TRBJ1-5
CASSMLGRRNSNQPQHF
>TRBV5-1|TRBJ2-7
CASSLGTDLNEQYF
>TRBV5-4|TRBJ2-5
CASSFDSTAGETQYF
>TRBV2|TRBJ1-2
CASSASYGYTF
>TRBV6-2/TRBV6-3|TRBJ2-7
CASSWGQGPYEQYF
>TRBV7-2|TRBJ1-1
CASSWDRGTLGREAFF
>TRBV12-3/TRBV12-4|TRBJ1-2
CASRSGGSGGYTF
>TRBV18|TRBJ1-1
CASSPGGALNTEAFF
>TRBV30|TRBJ2-2
CALDMAELFF
>TRBV20-1|TRBJ2-7
CSGRWSYEQYF
>TRBV15|TRBJ2-6
CATSRLGTGGSGANVLTF
>TRBV6-5|TRBJ2-7
CASSYAGGSFEQYF
>TRBV11-2|TRBJ1-1
CASSLEQGTEAFF
>TRBV4-1|TRBJ2-1
CASSQDRSSGRGGEQFF
>TRBV15|TRBJ2-7
CATSRVRLAGGPLVDEQYF
>TRBV11-3|TRBJ2-1
CASSLDLNRYEQFF
>TRBV4-3|TRBJ1-2
CASSQDITGRYGYTF
>TRBV4-3|TRBJ1-6
CASSQSPKRASEDNSPLHF